The 30 T cell receptor beta chains given below trace back to one sample, sequenced in a study of blood T cell repertoires in COVID-19. The table came from immunoSEQ multiplex PCR; TCRdb's copy has only in-frame clones and leaves some out. This table holds roughly 400,000 clones, 85% to 90% found once. Material for sequencing was PBMCs or T cells enriched from blood (not recorded which). These receptors all stem from a young woman who had recovered from COVID-19.

The chain recombines TRBV9 with TRBJ2-3, with 13 bases aligning to TRBD2. Germline V gene sequence: CDR1 SGDLS, CDR2 YYNGEE. V lost 3 bases and J lost 0; bases outside the gene matches: 7. CDR3 length equals 18 residues. In nucleotides, the CDR3 is TGTGCCAGCAGCGCGACTAGCGGGGGGTCCCCAAGCACAGATACGCAGTATTTT. Translated, it gives CASSATSGGSPSTDTQYF.

The rearrangement joins TRBV23-1 to TRBJ1-4; a weak D match, TRBD1 (6 bases). TRBV23-1 counts as an open reading frame of uncertain function. The CDR3 length is 16 residues. V lost 1 base and J lost 5, with 14 bases in between. The CDR3: CASSQFRGRVNEKLFF. The CDR3 region has the DNA TGCGCCAGCAGTCAATTCAGGGGCAGGGTGAATGAAAAACTGTTTTTT.

V is TRBV6-6 and J is TRBJ1-1; 8 nucleotides line up with TRBD1. This CDR3 region has 13 residues. Germline V lookup: CDR1 MNHNY, CDR2 SVGAGI (reference sequence). Germline trimming cut 8 bases from V and 12 bases from J; bases unmatched to any gene: 14. The CDR3, as DNA: TGTGCCAGCCTGATTTCGGGAGACAGGGGACCTTTCTTT. Its protein is CASLISGDRGPFF.

This chain joins TRBV30 and TRBJ2-7; 9 bases agree with TRBD1. The trim removed 0 bases at V and 13 bases at J, leaving 13 bases unmatched. The germline V gene encodes CDR1 GTSNPN and CDR2 SVGIG (reference sequence). The CDR3 consists of 14 residues. The CDR3 is CAWSVVVDRDREYF. The CDR3 DNA reads TGTGCCTGGAGTGTGGTAGTGGATCGGGACAGGGAATACTTC.

The V gene is TRBV7-6, the J gene TRBJ1-1; D is possibly TRBD1 (5 bases). The CDR3 covers 15 residues. Trimming stripped 1 base from V and 0 bases from J, with 9 bases between. Looked up from germline, CDR1 is SGHVS and CDR2 is FNYEAQ. This CDR3 is CASSLGRGVNTEAFF. CDR3 bases: TGTGCCAGCAGCTTAGGGCGGGGGGTGAACACTGAAGCTTTCTTT.

The chain combines TRBV25-1 with TRBJ2-5; 8 bases line up with TRBD2. V dropped 4 bases and J dropped 5; count of bases not matched to a gene: 15. The CDR3 is made up of 17 amino acids. Germline lookup yields CDR1 MGHDK and CDR2 SYGVNS. DNA of the CDR3: TGTGCCAGCAGTGGGAACGGAGGGCGGGGGGATTATGAGACCCAGTACTTC. Protein sequence: CASSGNGGRGDYETQYF.

The rearrangement links TRBV9 to TRBJ1-1; maybe TRBD1 (6 bases). With 3 bases removed from V and 10 bases from J, the gap between germline ends came to 10 bases. This CDR3 spans 11 amino acids. Germline V gene data show CDR1 as SGDLS and CDR2 as YYNGEE. This chain's CDR3 is CASSGGGGAFF. In DNA form, the CDR3 reads TGTGCCAGCAGCGGGGGGGGCGGAGCTTTCTTT.

The rearrangement uses TRBV24-1 and TRBJ1-4; 11 bases line up with TRBD1. Unmatched junction bases numbered 17, after V lost 11 bases and J lost 4 bases. The CDR3 is made up of 18 amino acids. From germline, CDR1 is KGHDR and CDR2 SFDVKD. As DNA, the CDR3 is TGTGCCATCAAGCGAGCGATTGGACAGGGGGCGGGTAATGAAAAACTGTTTTTT. It specifies CAIKRAIGQGAGNEKLFF.

The chain joins TRBV25-1 to TRBJ2-7; D uncertain. The V and J ends lost 4 bases and 3 bases respectively, with 25 bases between them. The CDR3 runs 18 residues. In germline, CDR1 is MGHDK, CDR2 SYGVNS. The CDR3 spells CASSVLPRVSLKYYEQYF. As DNA, the CDR3 is TGTGCCAGCAGTGTTCTCCCCCGGGTCTCTCTTAAATACTACGAGCAGTACTTC.

This clone has a handful of counts. At one end the junction does not follow the germline gene, possibly because of a read error. CDR3 nucleotides: TGTGCCAGCAGTGAAGTCAGGTCGAAGACCGGGGAGCTGTTTTTT. Translating it yields CASSEVRSKTGELFF. The gene calls are TRBV2 and TRBJ2-2; D ambiguous. The CDR3 sequence is 15 residues long. Germline lookup yields CDR1 SNHLY and CDR2 FYNNEI.

This clone was seen only once. The CDR3 nucleotides are TGTGCCAGCAGCTCAGCAGGGGTGACTTACGAGCAGTACTTC. Translating gives CASSSAGVTYEQYF. This chain joins TRBV5-6 and TRBJ2-7; D possibly corresponds to TRBD1 (6 bases). V lost 3 bases and J lost 4, with 14 bases in between. Germline lookup yields CDR1 SGHDT and CDR2 YYEEEE. The CDR3 loop spans 14 amino acids.

The chain recombines TRBV10-1 with TRBJ2-2; D ambiguous. V was trimmed by 3 bases and J by 2 bases, leaving 10 bases between them. This CDR3 has 15 amino acids. Germline CDR1 WNHNN, CDR2 SYGVQD (reference sequence). CDR3 sequence reads: CASSDWRINTGELFF. DNA of the CDR3: TGCGCCAGCAGTGACTGGCGGATAAACACCGGGGAGCTGTTTTTT.

About this clone itself: This specimen includes other DNA sequences encoding the same CDR3. The chain recombines TRBV28 with TRBJ1-3, with 11 bases aligning to TRBD1. Germline CDR1 and CDR2: MDHEN and SYDVKM. Losses at the gene ends were 6 bases for V and 2 bases for J; bases not matched to a gene: 0. CDR3 length: 14 amino acids. CDR3 region: CASRDRGPGNTIYF. The CDR3 DNA follows: TGTGCCAGCAGGGACAGGGGGCCTGGAAACACCATATATTTT. Drawing the rest from reference TRBV28 and TRBJ1-3, the complete variable domain is DVKVTQSSRYLVKRTGEKVFLECVQDMDHENMFWYRQDPGLGLRLIYFSYDVKMKEKGDIPEGYSVSREKKERFSLILESASTNQTSMYLCASRDRGPGNTIYFGEGSWLTVV.

This clone was counted a single time. V and J are TRBV30 and TRBJ1-2, with 7 bases lining up with TRBD1. V trimming: 5 bases; J trimming: 3 bases; junction bases outside the gene matches: 12. The germline V gene has CDR1 GTSNPN and CDR2 SVGIG (reference sequence). The CDR3 has 15 amino acids. The CDR3 reads CAWDSRTGLDYGYTF. Written as DNA, the CDR3 is TGTGCCTGGGATTCGAGGACAGGTCTGGACTATGGCTACACCTTC.

This clone was seen only once. The CDR3 region is CAISDKAGYNEQFF. In DNA, the CDR3 is TGTGCCATCAGTGATAAAGCAGGCTACAATGAGCAGTTCTTC. The gene calls are TRBV10-3 and TRBJ2-1; D ambiguous. CDR1 is ENHRY and CDR2 is SYGVKD in the germline V gene. Trimming shortened V by 3 bases and J by 3 bases, and 9 bases separated the two germline ends. The CDR3 is 14 amino acids.

The rearrangement links TRBV19 to TRBJ2-7, with 7 nucleotides matching TRBD2. Trimming took 3 bases from V and 5 from J; bases not matched to a gene: 13. Germline-derived CDR1 and CDR2 are LNHDA and SQIVND (reference sequence). There are 16 residues in the CDR3. The CDR3 DNA sequence: TGTGCCAGTAGTATCTTGGTCGCGGGAGAACACGACGAGCAGTACTTC. Amino acids: CASSILVAGEHDEQYF. The complete variable domain, with remaining parts taken from reference TRBV19 and TRBJ2-7, reads DGGITQSPKYLFRKEGQNVTLSCEQNLNHDAMYWYRQDPGQGLRLIYYSQIVNDFQKGDIAEGYSVSREKKESFPLTVTSAQKNPTAFYLCASSILVAGEHDEQYFGPGTRLTVT.

This clone was counted a single time. This chain uses TRBV29-1 with TRBJ1-3, with 7 positions matching TRBD1. Looked up from germline, CDR1 is SQVTM and CDR2 is ANQGSEA. The CDR3 spans 13 residues. V was pared by 4 bases and J by 4 bases, with 4 bases of the junction left unmatched. The CDR3 is CSVVRDRGNTIYF. Here the CDR3 DNA reads TGCAGCGTTGTCCGGGACAGAGGAAACACCATATATTTT.

The gene calls are TRBV9 and TRBJ2-2, with 7 bases aligning to TRBD1. Trimming at V came to 3 bases and at J to 4 bases, leaving 3 bases not matched to a gene. This CDR3 is built from 14 residues. Germline CDR1 SGDLS, CDR2 YYNGEE. As DNA, the CDR3 is TGTGCCAGCAGCGCCTGGGACAGCACCGGGGAGCTGTTTTTT. It translates to CASSAWDSTGELFF.

The V gene is TRBV21-1, the J gene TRBJ1-1; the D segment call TRBD1 is taken from the table without a DNA check. TRBV21-1 is a pseudogene. The CDR3 contains 15 residues. As DNA, the CDR3 is TGTGCCAGCCCCCACCCCGACAGGGAGAACACTGAAGCTTTCTTT. As protein: CASPHPDRENTEAFF.

This rearrangement joins TRBV15 to TRBJ1-2; 10 nucleotides match TRBD1. Germline V gene data show CDR1 as LNHNV and CDR2 as YYDKDF (reference sequence). The V and J ends lost 9 bases and 2 bases, in that order; junction bases with no gene match: 6. This CDR3 contains 14 residues. The CDR3 bases are TGTGCCACTTACGGACAGGGGGAGAACTATGGCTACACCTTC. Translating it yields CATYGQGENYGYTF. Combining the CDR3 with reference TRBV15 and TRBJ1-2 gives the whole variable domain DAMVIQNPRYQVTQFGKPVTLSCSQTLNHNVMYWYQQKSSQAPKLLFHYYDKDFNNEADTPDNFQSRRPNTSFCFLDIRSPGLGDTAMYLCATYGQGENYGYTFGSGTRLTVV.

This clone was detected once. The chain employs TRBV27 and TRBJ2-2; D not resolved. The germline V gene encodes CDR1 MNHEY and CDR2 SMNVEV (reference sequence). The CDR3 has 12 residues. Trimming cost V 3 bases and J 7 bases, with 6 bases left between them. CDR3 amino acids: CASSFGGGELFF. The CDR3 nucleotides are TGTGCCAGCAGTTTTGGCGGCGGGGAGCTGTTTTTT.

A few counts support this clone. Here the CDR3 DNA reads TGTGCCAGCAGCTTAACGCCGGGTAATAATTCACCCCTCCACTTT. It specifies CASSLTPGNNSPLHF. The J gene is TRBJ1-6, the V gene TRBV7-3, with unresolved D. The CDR3 length is 15 residues. Looked up from germline, CDR1 is SGHTA and CDR2 is FQGTGA. V was pared by 0 bases and J by 5 bases, with 8 bases between.

This chain joins TRBV3-1 (or the pseudogene TRBV3-2) and TRBJ1-4; 9 bases align to TRBD1. Germline values: CDR1 LGHDT, CDR2 YNNKEL (reference sequence). The CDR3 loop spans 16 amino acids. V lost 1 base and J lost 3; bases outside the gene matches: 3. CDR3 sequence reads: CASSQVTGGPNEKLFF. DNA for the CDR3: TGTGCCAGCAGCCAAGTTACAGGGGGCCCTAATGAAAAACTGTTTTTT.

CDR3 region: CASSVGHRGGSYEQYF. In DNA, the CDR3 is TGTGCCAGCAGCGTAGGACATCGGGGGGGCTCCTACGAGCAGTACTTC. J is TRBJ2-7 and V is TRBV9, with 8 bases fitting TRBD2. Germline assignment: CDR1 SGDLS and CDR2 YYNGEE. Trimming cost V 0 bases and J 0 bases; bases outside gene matches: 5. The CDR3 is 16 residues long.

This chain uses TRBV6-5 with TRBJ1-4, with no clear D. In germline, CDR1 is MNHEY, CDR2 SVGAGI. This CDR3 region has 13 residues. Trimming removed 6 bases from V and 8 bases from J, with 13 bases in between. CDR3 in amino acids: CASRYSRREKLFF. CDR3 DNA sequence: TGTGCCAGCAGATACAGCAGGAGGGAAAAACTGTTTTTT.

The CDR3 sequence is CSVVQIPGPDYGYTF. For the CDR3, the DNA is TGCAGCGTTGTCCAGATCCCAGGGCCGGACTATGGCTACACCTTC. The V call is TRBV29-1, the J call TRBJ1-2; a weak D match, TRBD1 (5 bases). The CDR3 is 15 residues long. Deletions cut 4 bases from V and 3 bases from J, with 18 bases between. Germline CDR1 SQVTM, CDR2 ANQGSEA.

The chain uses TRBV5-1 and TRBJ2-5, with D possibly TRBD1 on 6 matching bases. The CDR3 runs 15 residues. V was clipped by 4 bases and J by 4 bases, with 17 bases between them. The germline V gene has CDR1 SGHRS and CDR2 YFSETQ. CDR3 amino acids: CASSPPQGKGETQYF. Here the CDR3 DNA reads TGCGCCAGCAGCCCCCCCCAGGGGAAAGGAGAGACCCAGTACTTC.

Here the CDR3 DNA reads TGTGCCAGTAGTATCGATCCGTGGAGTGTCGAAGCTTTCTTT. Protein sequence: CASSIDPWSVEAFF. V gene TRBV19 combines with J gene TRBJ1-1; no definite D call. Trimming stripped 3 bases from V and 8 bases from J, with 16 bases between. Germline V gene data show CDR1 as LNHDA and CDR2 as SQIVND (reference sequence). This CDR3 comprises 14 residues. The whole variable domain, filled in from reference TRBV19 and TRBJ1-1, reads DGGITQSPKYLFRKEGQNVTLSCEQNLNHDAMYWYRQDPGQGLRLIYYSQIVNDFQKGDIAEGYSVSREKKESFPLTVTSAQKNPTAFYLCASSIDPWSVEAFFGQGTRLTVV.

The chain carries TRBV7-3 and TRBJ2-7; TRBD1 is a possible D gene (6 bases). The length of the CDR3 is 14 residues. Germline V gives CDR1 SGHTA, CDR2 FQGTGA. Trimming pared 8 bases from V and 6 bases from J, leaving 20 bases between. The DNA for the CDR3 is TGTGCCAGCCCGGGACCACAGGGCATCTCCGAGCAGTACTTC. This gives the protein CASPGPQGISEQYF. The variable domain in full, completed from reference TRBV7-3 and TRBJ2-7, reads GAGVSQTPSNKVTEKGKYVELRCDPISGHTALYWYRQSLGQGPEFLIYFQGTGAADDSGLPNDRFFAVRPEGSVSTLKIQRTERGDSAVYLCASPGPQGISEQYFGPGTRLTVT.

This clone came up a few times. The CDR3 here is CASSFGTGDTDTQYF. The CDR3 DNA follows: TGTGCCAGCAGTTTCGGGACAGGGGACACAGATACGCAGTATTTT. The V gene is TRBV28, the J gene TRBJ2-3, with 10 bases that match TRBD1. The V gene end was trimmed by 3 bases and the J gene end by 2 bases; junction bases not matched to a gene: 2. The germline V gene has CDR1 MDHEN and CDR2 SYDVKM. The CDR3 length is 15 residues.